These T cell receptor beta chains were read from a single sample in a study of CD8+ T cells in alopecia areata. The protocol was immunoSEQ multiplex PCR, while the TCRdb copy is restricted to in-frame clones and leaves out a portion. In the table there are more than 200,000 clones, roughly 44% of which are singletons. The sample in question was CD4+ T cells sorted from blood, obtained at approximately week 36, from a patient treated with tofacitinib. All receptors derive from a human donor with alopecia areata. The CDR3 runs from the conserved cysteine through the conserved F or W. The D gene is left open where the match is weak. Expanded clones are given a class, and other clones once, few, many or no size at all.

J gene | clone size | V gene | D gene | CDR3 DNA | CDR3 protein
TRBJ1-5 | . | TRBV30 | . | TGTGCCTGGAGTGATGGGAGCAATCAGCCCCAGCATTTT | CAWSDGSNQPQHF
TRBJ1-1 | few | TRBV4-2 | TRBD1 | TGTGCCAGCAGCCAGCAGGACAGGGGACCCACTGAAGCTTTCTTT | CASSQQDRGPTEAFF
TRBJ2-5 | few | TRBV5-1 | . | TGCGCCAGCAGCATCGGGCCCGAAGAGACCCAGTACTTC | CASSIGPEETQYF
TRBJ2-5 | few | TRBV7-9 | . | TGTGCCAGCAGCTGGGGACGGGAGACCCAGTACTTC | CASSWGRETQYF
TRBJ1-2 | few | TRBV7-2 | TRBD1 | TGTGCCAGCAGCCCCGACGGGACAGGGTCTAACTATGGCTACACCTTC | CASSPDGTGSNYGYTF
TRBJ2-7 | . | TRBV30 | TRBD1 | TGTGCCTGGAGGACACAGGGGCGGGAGCAGTACTTC | CAWRTQGREQYF
TRBJ2-7 | . | TRBV27 | TRBD1 | TGTGCCAGCAGTTTACGGACAGGCCCTGGGGAGCAGTACTTC | CASSLRTGPGEQYF
TRBJ1-2 | . | TRBV19 | TRBD1 | TGTGCCAGTAGACCCGACAGGGAGGATGGCTACACCTTC | CASRPDREDGYTF
TRBJ2-3 | . | TRBV7-2 | TRBD2 | TGTGCCAGCAGCTCACTAGCGGGGTACACAGATACGCAGTATTTT | CASSSLAGYTDTQYF
TRBJ2-5 | . | TRBV7-8 | . | TGTGCCAGCAGCAAGACACTGTACCAAGAGACCCAGTACTTC | CASSKTLYQETQYF
TRBJ2-1 | once | TRBV29-1 | . | TGCACCGAGGGGGGGGCGTTCAATGAGCAGTTCTTC | CTEGGAFNEQFF
TRBJ2-5 | . | TRBV18 | . | TGTGCCAGCTCACCTCTTCTATCGGGAGAGACCCAGTACTTC | CASSPLLSGETQYF
TRBJ2-1 | few | TRBV5-4 | . | TGTGCCAGCAGCCCCAGTTGGAACAATGAGCAGTTCTTC | CASSPSWNNEQFF
TRBJ2-4 | few | TRBV7-2 | TRBD1 | TGTGCCAGCAGCCTACGTGGGACAGAGCTAGCCAAAAACATTCAGTACTTC | CASSLRGTELAKNIQYF
TRBJ2-1 | few | TRBV30 | . | TGTGCCTGGAGCCCGGGGGCAGGCAATGAGCAGTTCTTC | CAWSPGAGNEQFF
TRBJ2-7 | . | TRBV5-4 | TRBD1 | TGTGCCAGCAGCCCAGGGACAGGGCTGGGGTGGAACGAGCAGTACTTC | CASSPGTGLGWNEQYF
TRBJ2-7 | . | TRBV5-6 | TRBD1 | TGTGCCAGCAGCTCCCTCCTGCAGGGGGCTAACGAGCAGTACTTC | CASSSLLQGANEQYF
TRBJ2-7 | . | TRBV30 | . | TGTGCCTGGAGTGGCGGCACCTACGAGCAGTACTTC | CAWSGGTYEQYF
TRBJ2-7 | once | TRBV14 | . | TGTGCCAGCGGGCGGAGCTCCTACGAGCAGTACTTC | CASGRSSYEQYF
TRBJ2-7 | . | TRBV7-9 | . | TGTGCCAGCAGCATTAAGGTGGGCGAGCAGTACTTC | CASSIKVGEQYF
TRBJ2-7 | few | TRBV29-1 | . | TGCAGCGTTGCTACAGGGCGCACAACCTACGAGCAGTACTTC | CSVATGRTTYEQYF
TRBJ2-1 | . | TRBV29-1 | TRBD2 | TGCAGCGTTGTCAACCCGGCGGGAGGGCTTAAAAATGAGCAGTTCTTC | CSVVNPAGGLKNEQFF
TRBJ2-7 | few | TRBV7-2 | . | TGTGCCAGCAGCTTAGGGTTCTCCTACGAGCAGTACTTC | CASSLGFSYEQYF
TRBJ2-1 | . | TRBV4-1 | . | TGCGCCAGCAGCCAGGCCCCCGGGTCTGATGAGCAGTTCTTC | CASSQAPGSDEQFF
TRBJ2-3 | once | TRBV28 | . | TGTGCCAGCAGTTCTCCCCCCTGGGGGGCCAGCACAGATACGCAGTATTTT | CASSSPPWGASTDTQYF
TRBJ2-2 | . | TRBV4-1 | TRBD1 | TGCGCCAGCAGCCAGGGACAGGCGTACACCGGGGAGCTGTTTTTT | CASSQGQAYTGELFF
TRBJ2-2 | . | TRBV10-2 | . | TGCGCCAGCACGGTCGACCCCAACACCGGGGAGCTGTTTTTT | CASTVDPNTGELFF
TRBJ1-5 | many | TRBV4-1 | . | TGCGCCAGCAGCCAGTGGGGACCGATTAGCAATCAGCCCCAGCATTTT | CASSQWGPISNQPQHF
TRBJ2-5 | few | TRBV5-1 | . | TGCGCCAGCAGCACCAACCAAGAGACCCAGTACTTC | CASSTNQETQYF
TRBJ1-4 | . | TRBV29-1 | . | TGCAGCGTCGTCGATGCAACTAATGAAAAACTGTTTTTT | CSVVDATNEKLFF
TRBJ1-3 | few | TRBV28 | . | TGTGCCAGCATTGAGGGCAGATCTGGAAACACCATATATTTT | CASIEGRSGNTIYF
TRBJ2-5 | few | TRBV4-1 | TRBD2 | TGCGCCAGCAGCAGGAGGGAGGGCCGGGGGGAGACCCAGTACTTC | CASSRREGRGETQYF
TRBJ1-1 | . | TRBV7-2 | TRBD1 | TGTGCCAGCAGCTCACAGGGGGTGAGCACTGAAGCTTTCTTT | CASSSQGVSTEAFF
TRBJ2-2 | few | TRBV27 | TRBD2 | TGTGCCAGCAGTTTATTACCGGGGACTAGCGGGATAGGGACCGGGGAGCTGTTTTTT | CASSLLPGTSGIGTGELFF
TRBJ2-7 | . | TRBV7-9 | TRBD1 | TGTGCCAGCAGCTTAGCGGGGACAGGGGGCAGAAACGAGCAGTACTTC | CASSLAGTGGRNEQYF
TRBJ2-7 | . | TRBV7-6 | TRBD1 | TGTGCCAGCAGCAAAGGGACAGTGGGAACCTACGAGCAGTACTTC | CASSKGTVGTYEQYF
TRBJ1-1 | . | TRBV2 | . | TGTGCCAGCAGTCTCGGGCCGAGGGGCACTGAAGCTTTCTTT | CASSLGPRGTEAFF
TRBJ2-2 | . | TRBV4-1 | TRBD2 | TGCGCCAGCAGCCTTAGACTAGCGGGAGTTTCCGGGGAGCTGTTTTTT | CASSLRLAGVSGELFF
TRBJ2-4 | few | TRBV30 | . | TGTGCCTGGGCTCTACGGTCTCTAAACATTCAGTACTTC | CAWALRSLNIQYF
TRBJ1-1 | few | TRBV11-2 | TRBD1 | TGTGCCAGCAGCTTAGTTAACAGGGGGTACACTGAAGCTTTCTTT | CASSLVNRGYTEAFF
TRBJ1-1 | . | TRBV18 | . | TGTGCCAGCTCACCCCGGGGTAAGGACACTGAAGCTTTCTTT | CASSPRGKDTEAFF
TRBJ2-3 | few | TRBV30 | . | TGTGCCTCTCAGTCTGGAGATACGCAGTATTTT | CASQSGDTQYF
TRBJ2-1 | . | TRBV20-1 | . | TGCAGTGCTATGGCATTCGATGAGCAGTTCTTC | CSAMAFDEQFF
TRBJ1-1 | few | TRBV19 | . | TGTGCCAGTACCCGTACCGGGACTGGACCCACTGAAGCTTTCTTT | CASTRTGTGPTEAFF
TRBJ2-7 | . | TRBV4-1 | TRBD2 | TGCGCCAGCAGCCTCAGTTCGCTAGCGGGAGGGCCGAACGAGCAGTACTTC | CASSLSSLAGGPNEQYF
TRBJ2-1 | few | TRBV4-3 | . | TGCGCCAGCAGCCAAGATGCCGGAGCTAGCAATGAGCAGTTCTTC | CASSQDAGASNEQFF
TRBJ2-1 | . | TRBV27 | . | TGTGCCAGCAGTCCCCACGATTACGATGAGCAGTTCTTC | CASSPHDYDEQFF
TRBJ2-1 | . | TRBV30 | TRBD2 | TGTGCCTGGAGCGGGAGGGCCAGGGGTGGGCAGTTCTTC | CAWSGRARGGQFF
TRBJ2-5 | . | TRBV15 | . | TGTGCCACCAGCGGTTCAGGGGATCACCAAGAGACCCAGTACTTC | CATSGSGDHQETQYF
TRBJ2-5 | few | TRBV2 | TRBD2 | TGTGCCAGCAGTCTCGGACTAGCGGGAGTAGCGCGAGAGACCCAGTACTTC | CASSLGLAGVARETQYF
TRBJ1-5 | . | TRBV28 | . | TGTGCCAGCAGTTTTATTAACCGCAGAGATCAGCCCCAGCATTTT | CASSFINRRDQPQHF
TRBJ2-5 | . | TRBV15 | . | TGTGCCACCAGCCCTTCCGGAGAGACCCAGTACTTC | CATSPSGETQYF
TRBJ2-4 | few | TRBV19 | TRBD1 | TGTGCCAGCTCAATCCAGGGGGCTTCCAAAAACATTCAGTACTTC | CASSIQGASKNIQYF
TRBJ2-7 | . | TRBV5-8 | . | TGTGCCAGCAGCTTGGTCCTGGCGACCTACGAGCAGTACTTC | CASSLVLATYEQYF
TRBJ2-2 | . | TRBV2 | . | TGTGCCAGCAGTTTAGCGGTCAACACCGGGGAGCTGTTTTTT | CASSLAVNTGELFF
TRBJ2-5 | . | TRBV20-1 | . | TGCAGTGCTATCGGGGAGACCCAGTACTTC | CSAIGETQYF
TRBJ2-3 | . | TRBV7-8 | TRBD2 | TGTGCCAGCAGCCCTCCTCCTAGCGGGGCCCAAGATACGCAGTATTTT | CASSPPPSGAQDTQYF
TRBJ2-5 | . | TRBV10-1 | . | TGCGCCAGCAGTGATCGTACAGAGGGAGAGACCCAGTACTTC | CASSDRTEGETQYF
TRBJ1-3 | few | TRBV18 | . | TGTGCCAGCTCACCAAGCCGACTCAGCTCTGGAAACACCATATATTTT | CASSPSRLSSGNTIYF
TRBJ2-1 | . | TRBV15 | TRBD2 | TGTGCCACCAGCAATGTGGCTAGCGGGATCTTTGAGCAGTTCTTC | CATSNVASGIFEQFF